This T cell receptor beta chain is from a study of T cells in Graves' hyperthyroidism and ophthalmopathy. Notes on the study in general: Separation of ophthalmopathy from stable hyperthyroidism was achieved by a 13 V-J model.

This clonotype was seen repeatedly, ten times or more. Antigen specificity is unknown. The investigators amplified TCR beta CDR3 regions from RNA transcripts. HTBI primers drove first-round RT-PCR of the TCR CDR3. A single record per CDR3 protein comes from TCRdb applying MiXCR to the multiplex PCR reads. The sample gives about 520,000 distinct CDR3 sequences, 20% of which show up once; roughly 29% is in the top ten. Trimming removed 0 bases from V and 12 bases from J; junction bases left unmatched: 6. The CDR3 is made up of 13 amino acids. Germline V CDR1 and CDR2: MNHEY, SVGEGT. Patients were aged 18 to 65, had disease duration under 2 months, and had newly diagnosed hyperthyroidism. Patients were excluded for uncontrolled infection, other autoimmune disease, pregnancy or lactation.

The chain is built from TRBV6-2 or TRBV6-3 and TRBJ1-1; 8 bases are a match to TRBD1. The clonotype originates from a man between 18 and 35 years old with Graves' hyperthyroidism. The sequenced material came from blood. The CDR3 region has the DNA TGTGCCAGCAGTTACTCTTCGGACAGGGTCACTTTCTTT. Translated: CASSYSSDRVTFF.